This T cell receptor beta chain was recovered during a study of T cell repertoires in cytomegalovirus infection. Via MiXCR, TCRdb re-called the reads, giving one row per CDR3 protein. This sample has 250,000 to 350,000 distinct CDR3 sequences, with about 25% found just once. The sequencing sample was made of PBMCs. This receptor was obtained from a human donor in good health (CMV status not recorded). Some clones in this sample may be carry-over from other donors' samples.

CDR3 region: CASSSGGRGTDTQYF. The DNA of the CDR3 is TGTGCCAGCAGCTCCGGGGGCCGGGGCACAGATACGCAGTATTTT. The V gene is TRBV7-3, the J gene TRBJ2-3; D possibly matches TRBD1 or TRBD2 (6 bases each). V dropped 4 bases and J dropped 1 base, with 12 bases sitting between them. The CDR3 spans 15 residues. The germline V gene encodes CDR1 SGHTA and CDR2 FQGTGA.